Listed below are T cell receptor beta chains from one sample, sequenced in a study of prognosis after radiotherapy for stage I lung cancer. TCRdb analysed the multiplex PCR reads with MiXCR anew, one entry per CDR3 protein. The table lists 20,000 or so distinct CDR3 sequences, roughly 28% of them singletons. The sample was PBMCs, taken before or after stereotactic body radiation therapy (not recorded which). The origin of the receptors is a donor aged 50 or older with non-small cell lung cancer. The CDR3 runs from the conserved cysteine through the conserved F or W. Each record gives: V gene, J gene, clone size, D gene, CDR3 protein, CDR3 DNA. D genes are given only for firm matches. Rows may omit the clone size; those that give it use once, few, many or a size class.

v_gene: TRBV3-1; j_gene: TRBJ2-1; abundance: many; d_gene: .; CDR3aa: CASSQDVGLSYNEQFF; CDR3nt: TGTGCCAGCAGCCAAGATGTGGGGCTCTCCTACAATGAGCAGTTCTTC
v_gene: TRBV28; j_gene: TRBJ1-4; abundance: many; d_gene: .; CDR3aa: CASNRPGPVEKLFF; CDR3nt: TGTGCCAGCAATCGACCGGGGCCGGTTGAAAAACTGTTTTTT
v_gene: TRBV20-1; j_gene: TRBJ1-1; abundance: many; d_gene: .; CDR3aa: CSASGRRGTEAFF; CDR3nt: TGCAGTGCTAGCGGGCGTAGGGGCACTGAAGCTTTCTTT
v_gene: TRBV5-1; j_gene: TRBJ2-2; abundance: .; d_gene: TRBD2; CDR3aa: CASSSPESSGSLAGELVF; CDR3nt: TGCGCCAGCAGCTCGCCGGAGTCTAGCGGGAGTCTTGCCGGGGAGCTGGTTTTT
v_gene: TRBV5-1; j_gene: TRBJ2-1; abundance: many; d_gene: .; CDR3aa: CASSLALGPGEQFF; CDR3nt: TGCGCCAGCAGCTTGGCCCTAGGGCCCGGGGAGCAGTTCTTC
v_gene: TRBV19; j_gene: TRBJ2-3; abundance: .; d_gene: .; CDR3aa: CSSNGGLYSDTQYF; CDR3nt: TGTTCCAGTAACGGGGGACTGTACTCAGATACGCAGTATTTT
v_gene: TRBV6-1; j_gene: TRBJ2-3; abundance: .; d_gene: TRBD2; CDR3aa: CASSEIVAGDPVDTQYF; CDR3nt: TGTGCCAGCAGTGAAATCGTAGCGGGAGACCCGGTAGATACGCAGTATTTT
v_gene: TRBV11-2; j_gene: TRBJ2-3; abundance: many; d_gene: .; CDR3aa: CASSLPTGTGFPDTQYF; CDR3nt: TGTGCCAGCAGCTTACCCACAGGGACGGGGTTCCCAGATACGCAGTATTTT
v_gene: TRBV24-1; j_gene: TRBJ2-7; abundance: many; d_gene: .; CDR3aa: CATSDSGALEQYF; CDR3nt: TGTGCCACCAGTGATTCCGGGGCACTCGAGCAGTACTTC
v_gene: TRBV5-5; j_gene: TRBJ2-7; abundance: many; d_gene: TRBD2; CDR3aa: CASSEGLAGVIYEQYF; CDR3nt: TGTGCCAGCAGCGAAGGACTAGCGGGAGTGATCTACGAGCAGTACTTC
v_gene: TRBV2; j_gene: TRBJ2-3; abundance: many; d_gene: .; CDR3aa: CASAMQTDTQYF; CDR3nt: TGTGCCAGCGCGATGCAGACAGATACGCAGTATTTT
v_gene: TRBV7-2; j_gene: TRBJ2-1; abundance: medium-sized; d_gene: TRBD1; CDR3aa: CASSLAGRQGSSNEQFF; CDR3nt: TGTGCCAGCAGCTTAGCGGGGAGACAGGGGTCATCCAATGAGCAGTTCTTC
v_gene: TRBV11-2; j_gene: TRBJ1-1; abundance: .; d_gene: .; CDR3aa: CASSLVRGDEAFF; CDR3nt: TGTGCCAGCAGCTTAGTAAGGGGTGATGAAGCTTTCTTT
v_gene: TRBV20-1; j_gene: TRBJ2-1; abundance: medium-sized; d_gene: TRBD2; CDR3aa: CSAIPLAGDYNEQFF; CDR3nt: TGCAGTGCTATTCCCCTAGCGGGAGACTACAATGAGCAGTTCTTC
v_gene: TRBV20-1; j_gene: TRBJ2-5; abundance: many; d_gene: TRBD2; CDR3aa: CSARDRLAGAGETQYF; CDR3nt: TGCAGTGCTAGAGATCGGCTAGCGGGAGCGGGGGAGACCCAGTACTTC
v_gene: TRBV19; j_gene: TRBJ2-1; abundance: many; d_gene: .; CDR3aa: CASMGGRAEQFF; CDR3nt: TGTGCCAGTATGGGTGGTAGAGCTGAGCAGTTCTTC
v_gene: TRBV6-2/TRBV6-3; j_gene: TRBJ1-1; abundance: many; d_gene: .; CDR3aa: CASRPEEGVPPEAFF; CDR3nt: TGTGCCAGCAGACCCGAGGAGGGGGTCCCCCCTGAAGCTTTCTTT
v_gene: TRBV12-3/TRBV12-4; j_gene: TRBJ2-1; abundance: many; d_gene: TRBD2; CDR3aa: CASTPGGSSYNEQFF; CDR3nt: TGTGCCAGCACCCCGGGCGGGAGCTCCTACAATGAGCAGTTCTTC
v_gene: TRBV7-2; j_gene: TRBJ2-7; abundance: many; d_gene: .; CDR3aa: CASSNGLDDEQYF; CDR3nt: TGTGCCAGCAGCAATGGACTCGACGACGAGCAGTACTTC
v_gene: TRBV5-1; j_gene: TRBJ1-4; abundance: many; d_gene: TRBD1; CDR3aa: CASSLGDRFATNEKLFF; CDR3nt: TGCGCCAGCAGCTTGGGGGACAGATTTGCAACTAATGAAAAACTGTTTTTT
v_gene: TRBV6-1; j_gene: TRBJ2-7; abundance: many; d_gene: TRBD2; CDR3aa: CASKDPSGRFVEQYF; CDR3nt: TGTGCCAGCAAAGATCCTAGCGGGAGGTTTGTCGAGCAGTACTTC
v_gene: TRBV6-1; j_gene: TRBJ1-1; abundance: many; d_gene: .; CDR3aa: CASSPGNTEAFF; CDR3nt: TGTGCCAGCAGTCCAGGGAACACTGAAGCTTTCTTT
v_gene: TRBV6-1; j_gene: TRBJ2-5; abundance: many; d_gene: TRBD2; CDR3aa: CASSGSRFAGAGETQYF; CDR3nt: TGTGCCAGCAGCGGGAGCCGTTTCGCGGGAGCTGGAGAGACCCAGTACTTC
v_gene: TRBV6-4; j_gene: TRBJ2-1; abundance: many; d_gene: .; CDR3aa: CASSEGSGEINEQFF; CDR3nt: TGTGCCAGCAGTGAGGGGTCGGGAGAGATCAATGAGCAGTTCTTC
v_gene: TRBV2; j_gene: TRBJ1-5; abundance: many; d_gene: .; CDR3aa: CASAEELGNQPQHF; CDR3nt: TGTGCCAGCGCGGAGGAATTAGGCAATCAGCCCCAGCATTTT
v_gene: TRBV20-1; j_gene: TRBJ2-7; abundance: many; d_gene: TRBD2; CDR3aa: CSASDPGLAGWEQYF; CDR3nt: TGCAGTGCTAGTGACCCGGGACTAGCGGGATGGGAGCAGTACTTC
v_gene: TRBV2; j_gene: TRBJ2-5; abundance: many; d_gene: TRBD2; CDR3aa: CASSEALAGVETQYF; CDR3nt: TGTGCCAGCAGTGAAGCGCTAGCGGGAGTGGAGACCCAGTACTTC
v_gene: TRBV28; j_gene: TRBJ2-5; abundance: .; d_gene: TRBD2; CDR3aa: CASLTQWGGETQYF; CDR3nt: TGTGCCAGCTTGACACAGTGGGGGGGGGAGACCCAGTACTTC
v_gene: TRBV20-1; j_gene: TRBJ2-3; abundance: many; d_gene: TRBD2; CDR3aa: CSAIGLAGSTDTQYF; CDR3nt: TGCAGTGCCATCGGACTAGCGGGCAGCACAGATACGCAGTATTTT
v_gene: TRBV7-2; j_gene: TRBJ1-2; abundance: many; d_gene: TRBD1; CDR3aa: CASSLDPGGAGYTF; CDR3nt: TGTGCCAGCAGCTTAGATCCAGGGGGGGCTGGCTACACCTTC
v_gene: TRBV7-9; j_gene: TRBJ2-1; abundance: many; d_gene: TRBD2; CDR3aa: CASSPTRGSGGEQFF; CDR3nt: TGTGCCAGCAGCCCCACCCGGGGTAGCGGGGGAGAGCAGTTCTTC
v_gene: TRBV6-1; j_gene: TRBJ1-5; abundance: many; d_gene: .; CDR3aa: CASRGGNQPQHF; CDR3nt: TGTGCCAGCAGGGGGGGCAATCAGCCCCAGCATTTT
v_gene: TRBV20-1; j_gene: TRBJ2-7; abundance: many; d_gene: TRBD2; CDR3aa: CSARLLGGSSYEQYF; CDR3nt: TGCAGTGCTAGACTCCTTGGCGGGAGTTCCTACGAGCAGTACTTC
v_gene: TRBV19; j_gene: TRBJ2-2; abundance: many; d_gene: TRBD1; CDR3aa: CASSIDVGQGAGELFF; CDR3nt: TGTGCCAGTAGTATAGATGTGGGACAGGGGGCCGGGGAGCTGTTTTTT
v_gene: TRBV10-2; j_gene: TRBJ1-6; abundance: many; d_gene: .; CDR3aa: CASNSPLHF; CDR3nt: TGCGCCAGTAATTCACCCCTCCACTTT
v_gene: TRBV2; j_gene: TRBJ2-2; abundance: many; d_gene: TRBD1; CDR3aa: CASQPQGAPGELFF; CDR3nt: TGTGCCAGTCAACCACAGGGGGCGCCCGGGGAGCTGTTTTTT